This T cell receptor (beta chain) was documented in a study of identical twins. Study observations and caveats: Out-of-frame beta sequences exhibited a weaker degree of excess twin sharing.

The CDR3 has 13 amino acids. The germline V and J ends were trimmed by 7 bases and 6 bases, with 18 bases remaining between them. Per the germline V gene, CDR1 is SQVTM and CDR2 is ANQGSEA. The authors used template switching to add a universal primer site and gave cDNA unique molecular identifiers. TCRdb independently ran MiXCR on the 5' RACE reads; one entry per CDR3 protein. The data show 550,000 to 800,000 distinct CDR3 sequences, roughly 7.2% seen once. This clonotype was seen repeatedly, ten times or more. Its matching antigen is unknown. These data are also associated with another study on yellow fever vaccine responses in identical twins.

Sequenced sample: PBMCs. The chain couples TRBV29-1 to TRBJ1-2, with D tentatively TRBD1 (5 bases). This sequence was found in a woman aged 18-29 years in good health. The CDR3 loop reads CSAVRASFDGYTF. The CDR3 DNA reads as TGCAGCGCCGTCAGGGCCTCCTTTGATGGCTACACCTTC.